The 29 T cell receptor beta chains reported below all come from one sample, sequenced in a study of blood T cell repertoires in COVID-19 (dated by TCRdb to 2018 to 2020). The library came from the immunoSEQ multiplex PCR assay. Entries here come from immuneACCESS through TCRdb and include only in-frame sequences with V and J called. Some clones fail to appear in such tables; in the studies checked, an unresolved V gene covers under half of the shortfall, and the cause of the remainder is unknown. The sample table lists approximately 170,000 clones, more than 75% of them with a count of one. Jointly, the top ten make up under 3% of the sample. The sequencing input was peripheral blood. Receptors were obtained from a woman of 80 years or more with COVID-19, enrolled during active disease.

Remarks on this clone: Other DNA variants within this sample encode the same CDR3. The V call is TRBV28, the J call TRBJ2-5; D is undetermined. Deletions cut 3 bases from V and 1 base from J, with 6 bases between. In germline, CDR1 is MDHEN, CDR2 SYDVKM. The CDR3 runs to 13 residues. In nucleotides, the CDR3 is TGTGCCAGCAGTTTGACTGTCCAAGAGACCCAGTACTTC. Translating it yields CASSLTVQETQYF.

This clone was detected only a few times. The chain joins TRBV6-5 to TRBJ2-7; D is ambiguous. The germline V gene encodes CDR1 MNHEY and CDR2 SVGAGI. The CDR3 has 12 amino acids. Between the trimmed V and J ends, which lost 6 bases and 4 bases, there was a span of 10 bases. The CDR3 protein is CASSHSRYEQYF. The CDR3 DNA reads TGTGCCAGCAGCCACAGTCGGTACGAGCAGTACTTC.

The chain uses TRBV28 and TRBJ1-2, with 11 bases matching TRBD1. Germline V gene sequence: CDR1 MDHEN, CDR2 SYDVKM. This CDR3 has 14 amino acids. The V segment lost 0 bases and the J segment 8 bases; nucleotides outside the gene matches: 2. DNA for the CDR3: TGTGCCAGCAGTTTATGGGACAGGGGGCTCGGCTACACCTTC. The encoded protein is CASSLWDRGLGYTF.

This clone was detected ten times or more. This rearrangement joins TRBV28 to TRBJ1-5; 10 bases fit TRBD1. The germline V gene encodes CDR1 MDHEN and CDR2 SYDVKM. CDR3 length: 18 amino acids. V dropped 6 bases and J dropped 3; count of bases not matched to a gene: 14. In DNA, the CDR3 is TGTGCCAGCAGCCCTATGACAGGGGGCGCGTCGGTCAATCAGCCCCAGCATTTT. Its protein is CASSPMTGGASVNQPQHF.

The rearrangement uses TRBV20-1 and TRBJ2-1, with 11 bases aligning to TRBD2. There are 16 residues in the CDR3. Germline V lookup: CDR1 DFQATT, CDR2 SNEGSKA (reference sequence). Trimming cost V 5 bases and J 2 bases; bases outside gene matches: 8. The CDR3 is CSAGGGTSGTYNEQFF. CDR3 bases: TGCAGTGCTGGTGGTGGGACTAGCGGAACCTACAATGAGCAGTTCTTC.

On this clone: One end of the junction is discordant with germline, which a read error may explain. The chain joins TRBV6-1 to TRBJ1-5, with D possibly being TRBD1 (6 bases). CDR3 length: 15 amino acids. Germline assignment: CDR1 MNHNS and CDR2 SASEGT. CDR3 sequence (DNA): TGTGTCAGCAGTGAATCAGGTACAGGGCATCAGCCCCAGCATTTT. It codes for CVSSESGTGHQPQHF.

This chain connects TRBV7-3 to TRBJ2-3; D is perhaps TRBD2 (6 bases). V lost 5 bases, J lost 1 base, and 13 bases lay in between. The length of the CDR3 is 15 residues. Per the germline V gene, CDR1 is SGHTA and CDR2 is FQGTGA. CDR3 bases: TGTGCCAGCAGCCCTGGAGGGCCGGGCACAGATACGCAGTATTTT. It specifies CASSPGGPGTDTQYF.

This clone was observed a handful of times. The chain recombines TRBV27 with TRBJ1-1; D is uncertain. Between the trimmed V and J ends, which lost 5 bases and 6 bases, there was a span of 13 bases. In germline, CDR1 is MNHEY, CDR2 SMNVEV (reference sequence). CDR3 size: 13 residues. The DNA for the CDR3 is TGTGCCAGCAGTAATAGTGAGGGCGCTGAAGCTTTCTTT. Protein sequence: CASSNSEGAEAFF.

V gene TRBV6-2 or TRBV6-3 combines with J gene TRBJ1-1, with 8 bases matching TRBD1. Looked up from germline, CDR1 is MNHEY and CDR2 is SVGEGT. This CDR3 region has 15 residues. The J segment lost 5 bases and the V segment lost 2 bases, leaving 7 bases of the junction unmatched. CDR3 sequence reads: CASSYPRTGSTEAFF. The CDR3 bases are TGTGCCAGCAGTTACCCGAGGACAGGGTCTACTGAAGCTTTCTTT.

The chain has TRBV28 and TRBJ1-6; D unclear. Germline lookup yields CDR1 MDHEN and CDR2 SYDVKM. This CDR3 has 16 amino acids. Deletions cut 5 bases from V and 0 bases from J, with 11 bases between. CDR3 sequence (DNA): TGTGCCAGCAGTACATACCCAATCTCCTATAATTCACCCCTCCACTTT. Translated, it gives CASSTYPISYNSPLHF.

Comment on this clone: A junction end diverges from the germline sequence, so it may reflect a read error. The gene calls are TRBV7-7 and TRBJ2-2; the D gene is possibly TRBD2 (5 bases). This CDR3 spans 12 amino acids. Germline V gene sequence: CDR1 SSHAT, CDR2 FNYEAQ (reference sequence). The CDR3 here is CASSSGIGELFF. The CDR3 nucleotides read TGTGCTAGCAGCTCGGGGATCGGGGAGCTGTTTTTT.

For this clone: The junction does not match germline at one end; this may be a read error. The rearrangement joins TRBV7-8 to TRBJ2-3; D is unclear. There are 12 residues in the CDR3. CDR1 and CDR2 (germline): SGHVS, FQNEAQ. For the CDR3, the DNA is TGTGCCAGCAGCCCCACCACAGCTACGCAGTATTTT. Its translation is CASSPTTATQYF. Variable domain in full (rest from reference TRBV7-8 and TRBJ2-3): GAGVSQSPRYKVAKRGQDVALRCDPISGHVSLFWYQQALGQGPEFLTYFQNEAQLDKSGLPSDRFFAERPEGSVSTLKIQRTQQEDSAVYLCASSPTTATQYFGPGTRLTVL.

The chain couples TRBV14 to TRBJ2-2; no reliable D call. The germline V gene has CDR1 SGHDN and CDR2 FVKESK. CDR3 length: 15 residues. Trimming left V 2 bases short and J 3 bases short, with 10 bases between. The CDR3 protein is CASSQTLPYTGELFF. The DNA for the CDR3 is TGTGCCAGCAGCCAAACTCTCCCTTACACCGGGGAGCTGTTTTTT.

The J gene is TRBJ1-2, the V gene TRBV6-5; 8 nucleotides align to TRBD1. The germline V gene has CDR1 MNHEY and CDR2 SVGAGI. With 2 bases clipped from V and 5 bases from J, the junction kept 7 bases outside the gene matches. CDR3 size: 15 residues. The CDR3 loop is CASSYDGTGRYGYTF. The CDR3 nucleotides are TGTGCCAGCAGTTACGACGGGACAGGCAGATATGGCTACACCTTC.

The rearrangement joins TRBV19 to TRBJ1-2, with TRBD1 matching 7 bases. With V trimmed by 4 bases and J by 6 bases, 11 bases remained unmatched. Germline loops: CDR1 LNHDA, CDR2 SQIVND (reference sequence). This CDR3 has 15 amino acids. The CDR3 is CASSRQGDSKNGYTF. The CDR3 coding sequence is TGTGCCAGTAGTAGGCAGGGGGACTCGAAGAATGGCTACACCTTC.

V is TRBV19 and J is TRBJ1-5; the D gene is possibly TRBD1 (5 bases). The CDR3 has 14 residues. Trimming stripped 5 bases from V and 4 bases from J, with 12 bases between. Germline CDR1 is LNHDA and CDR2 is SQIVND (reference sequence). Here the CDR3 reads CASSDRGGNQPQHF. The CDR3 DNA follows: TGTGCCAGTAGTGATCGCGGGGGGAATCAGCCCCAGCATTTT.

This clone was recorded only once. This sequence joins TRBV27 and TRBJ2-1, with 10 positions matching TRBD2. The CDR3 covers 15 residues. V was clipped by 2 bases and J by 12 bases; unmatched bases: 10. Looked up from germline, CDR1 is MNHEY and CDR2 is SMNVEV (reference sequence). In DNA form, the CDR3 reads TGTGCCAGCAGTTTACGAGCGGGAGGGAACTCGGGGCAGTTCTTC. This gives the protein CASSLRAGGNSGQFF.

This clone was counted a single time. The chain combines TRBV15 with TRBJ1-5; 7 nucleotides agree with TRBD1. This CDR3 is built from 13 residues. CDR1 LNHNV and CDR2 YYDKDF come from the germline V gene (reference sequence). The V gene end was trimmed by 8 bases and the J gene end by 6 bases; junction bases not matched to a gene: 7. CDR3 nucleotides: TGTGCCACCTTAGGGACAGTAGGTCAGCCCCAGCATTTT. It yields the protein CATLGTVGQPQHF.

This clone was found a few times. Other DNA sequences in this sample translate to the same CDR3. V is TRBV7-2 and J is TRBJ1-2, with 7 bases lining up with TRBD1. The CDR3 runs to 15 residues. V gave up 1 base and J gave up 4 bases; unmatched junction bases: 6. The V gene's germline CDR1 is SGHTA and CDR2 FQGNSA. The CDR3 region is CASSLDGTASYGYTF. The DNA for the CDR3 is TGTGCCAGCAGCTTAGATGGGACAGCCAGCTATGGCTACACCTTC.

Written as DNA, the CDR3 is TGTGCCACCGGACTAGCGGCAAGGGGCGCAGATACGCAGTATTTT. The encoded protein is CATGLAARGADTQYF. The genes are TRBV15 and TRBJ2-3; the match to TRBD2 covers 10 bases. V gave up 8 bases and J gave up 4 bases; unmatched junction bases: 9. The CDR3 is 15 amino acids. Germline lookup yields CDR1 LNHNV and CDR2 YYDKDF (reference sequence). Filled out from reference TRBV15 and TRBJ2-3, the complete variable domain reads DAMVIQNPRYQVTQFGKPVTLSCSQTLNHNVMYWYQQKSSQAPKLLFHYYDKDFNNEADTPDNFQSRRPNTSFCFLDIRSPGLGDTAMYLCATGLAARGADTQYFGPGTRLTVL.

The gene calls are TRBV7-9 and TRBJ2-3; 7 nucleotides align to TRBD2. From germline, CDR1 is SEHNR and CDR2 FQNEAQ (reference sequence). The CDR3 totals 15 residues. With V trimmed by 3 bases and J by 4 bases, 7 bases remained unmatched. The CDR3 bases are TGTGCCAGCAGCTTCGACAGCGGGGCGGCAGATACGCAGTATTTT. Its protein is CASSFDSGAADTQYF.

This chain links TRBV9 with TRBJ2-2; D gene unclear. The V end was cut by 2 bases, the J end by 1 base, with 6 bases between. CDR3 size: 14 residues. Germline assignment: CDR1 SGDLS and CDR2 YYNGEE. For the CDR3, the DNA is TGTGCCAGCAGCGTTCGACAGAACACCGGGGAGCTGTTTTTT. It specifies CASSVRQNTGELFF.

The chain joins TRBV28 to TRBJ2-1, with 13 bases lining up with TRBD2. Trimming removed 5 bases from V and 7 bases from J; junction bases left unmatched: 11. Germline V gene lookup returns CDR1 MDHEN and CDR2 SYDVKM. The CDR3 is 17 residues long. CDR3 sequence: CASSPNLPGLAGNEQFF. The CDR3 bases are TGTGCCAGCAGTCCAAATCTTCCGGGACTAGCGGGAAATGAGCAGTTCTTC.

This rearrangement joins TRBV4-1 to TRBJ2-3, with a tentative D call TRBD1 (5 bases). The length of the CDR3 is 12 residues. Germline CDR1 is MGHRA and CDR2 is YSYEKL. V lost 0 bases and J lost 9, with 7 bases in between. Written as DNA, the CDR3 is TGCGCCAGCAGCCAAGATCCAGGGACGCAGTATTTT. It translates to CASSQDPGTQYF.

This clone is a singleton in its sample. The chain combines TRBV5-5 with TRBJ2-4; D remains unclear. Germline CDR1 SGHKS, CDR2 YYEKEE (reference sequence). Trimming stripped 4 bases from V and 5 bases from J, with 10 bases between. The CDR3 extends over 13 amino acids. The DNA for the CDR3 is TGTGCCAGCAGCCTGGGTTCCGAAAACATTCAGTACTTC. Its translation is CASSLGSENIQYF.

The rearrangement links TRBV19 to TRBJ1-5; no reliable D call. Germline loops: CDR1 LNHDA, CDR2 SQIVND (reference sequence). Trimming removed 7 bases from V and 0 bases from J, with 13 bases in between. This CDR3 is 15 amino acids long. CDR3 in amino acids: CASTFDGDSNQPQHF. CDR3 bases: TGTGCCAGTACTTTTGACGGAGATAGCAATCAGCCCCAGCATTTT.

The chain is built from TRBV5-4 and TRBJ2-5, with 9 nucleotides matching TRBD2. The junction had 6 bases not matched to a gene; V was cut back by 0 bases and J by 3 bases. CDR1 is SGHNT and CDR2 is YYREEE in the germline V gene (reference sequence). The CDR3 contains 16 residues. In nucleotides, the CDR3 is TGTGCCAGCAGCTTGGCGGCTAGCGGGATGGAAGAGACCCAGTACTTC. Encoded protein: CASSLAASGMEETQYF.

J is TRBJ1-1 and V is TRBV7-3; D gene unclear. The V gene lost 2 bases and the J gene lost 3 bases, with 7 bases spanning the gap. CDR1 is SGHTA, CDR2 FQGTGA, per germline. The length of the CDR3 is 13 residues. In DNA, the CDR3 is TGTGCCAGCAGCTTATTTATCTACACTGAAGCTTTCTTT. This codes for CASSLFIYTEAFF.

This clone came up a few times. The CDR3 ends on some other residue instead of the conserved phenylalanine or tryptophan, so this is likely a read error. No DNA is shown, since the ends of the CDR3 on it are uncertain; the CDR3 is the one TCRdb lists. The chain is built from TRBV5-6 and TRBJ1-1; whether TRBD1, the table's D call, matches the DNA was not checked. The CDR3 contains 12 residues when both ends are counted. CDR1 SGHDT and CDR2 YYEEEE come from the germline V gene. The CDR3 protein is CASSAGPGQGVL.